The 8 T cell receptor beta chains reported below all come from one sample, sequenced in a study of tumor-infiltrating lymphocytes in primary liver carcinoma. Unsorted bulk tissue (roughly 20-34 mg) underwent RNA and DNA co-extraction. With around 490 ng total RNA as template and a constant-region primer, TCR beta cDNA was made. ARM-PCR was slightly modified, and three nested multiplex PCR rounds with it gave rise to the TCR beta libraries. The opening two PCR rounds, around 9 cycles each, paired TRBV1-TRBV30 forward primers with a C-beta reverse primer. One entry per CDR3 protein results from TCRdb running MiXCR on the multiplex PCR reads. Found here are 75,000 to 80,000 distinct CDR3 sequences, roughly two thirds of them singletons; the top ten hold 26%. The sequenced material came from tumor-adjacent normal liver tissue. Every receptor here comes from a man aged 40-50 years with primary liver carcinoma and hepatitis B virus infection.

In regard to this clonotype: A much bigger clone sits one base away, suggesting this may be a read error. The CDR3 region has the DNA TGCGCCAGCAGCCCGGGACAAGACGCAGATACGCAGTATTTT. The encoded protein is CASSPGQDADTQYF. The rearrangement joins TRBV5-1 to TRBJ2-3; weak D call: TRBD1 (6 bases). Trimming took off 4 bases at V and 4 bases at J, with 13 bases between the two ends. CDR1 and CDR2 from the germline V gene are SGHRS and YFSETQ. The CDR3 runs to 14 residues.

The chain employs TRBV11-2 and TRBJ1-2; unclear D gene. Per germline, CDR1 SGHAT and CDR2 FQNNGV. Trimming left V 0 bases short and J 8 bases short, with 19 bases between. The CDR3 consists of 16 residues. The chain's CDR3 is CASSLDSIAYSRGYTF. In DNA form, the CDR3 reads TGTGCCAGCAGCTTAGATTCGATAGCCTACTCTCGAGGCTACACCTTC.

This chain uses TRBV28 with TRBJ2-1, with 7 bases fitting TRBD1. The germline CDR1 and CDR2 sequences are MDHEN and SYDVKM. V dropped 9 bases and J dropped 4; count of bases not matched to a gene: 12. The CDR3 is 15 amino acids. DNA of the CDR3: TGTGCCAGTAAGACAGGGTCGGGTCAGTACAATGAGCAGTTCTTC. Its translation is CASKTGSGQYNEQFF.

Concerning this clonotype: Its ends do not fully match the called genes, so a read error is possible. This chain uses TRBV6-1 with TRBJ2-7; D is perhaps TRBD1 (6 bases). The germline CDR1 and CDR2 sequences are MNHNS and SASEGT. The CDR3 runs to 13 residues. Here the CDR3 DNA reads TGTGCCAGCCGGGAATACAGGGAATACGAGCAGTGCTTC. It yields the protein CASREYREYEQCF.

Details on this clonotype: A read error is likely, as this CDR3 ends without the conserved phenylalanine or tryptophan. The DNA is left out, because the CDR3 cannot be placed on it with certainty; the CDR3 is given as TCRdb lists it. The gene calls are TRBV4-2 and TRBJ2-3; the table's D gene call, TRBD2, was not cross checked with the DNA. A total of 18 residues make up the CDR3, ends included. Germline V gene sequence: CDR1 LGHNA, CDR2 YNFKEQ. This CDR3 is CASSQVALLAGATDTRYI.

The J gene is TRBJ2-3, the V gene TRBV4-1; D is possibly TRBD1 or TRBD2 (5 bases each). Trimming left V 4 bases short and J 4 bases short, with 15 bases between. Germline lookup yields CDR1 MGHRA and CDR2 YSYEKL. This CDR3 spans 15 amino acids. The CDR3 loop is CASSLSGQGADTQYF. CDR3 bases: TGCGCCAGCAGCCTTTCGGGGCAGGGAGCAGATACGCAGTATTTT.

On this clonotype: An end of the junction differs from the germline gene, which may be a read error. The rearrangement uses TRBV11-1 and TRBJ2-1; 8 bases are shared with TRBD2. Germline V lookup: CDR1 SGHAT, CDR2 FQDESV (reference sequence). This CDR3 is built from 15 residues. CDR3 sequence (DNA): TGTGCCAGCAGGTTAGCGGGGACGGGAGGAAGGGAGGAGTTCTTC. This gives the protein CASRLAGTGGREEFF.

The chain uses TRBV11-2 and TRBJ2-7; D remains ambiguous. CDR1 and CDR2 (germline): SGHAT, FQNNGV. This CDR3 is 13 amino acids long. V lost 5 bases and J 3 bases, leaving 11 bases between the germline ends. CDR3 sequence reads: CASSNRIGYEQYF. DNA of the CDR3: TGTGCCAGCAGCAATAGGATAGGCTACGAGCAGTACTTC.